Below, 23 T cell receptor beta chains from the same sample are listed, as sequenced in a study of CD4 T cells in relation to SARS-CoV-2 and coronaviruses. The unexposed donors gave CD4+ T cells in about 2011-2019, prior to COVID-19. The cells were cultured for roughly 11 days before CD4+ T cells were isolated. Profiling relied on immunoSEQ multiplex PCR, and the TCRdb table lists in-frame clones only, not all of them. The profile covers nearly 25,000 clones, with more than 60% appearing a single time and roughly a sixth taken by the ten largest. Their antigens remain unidentified. Sequenced sample: CD4+ T cells from PBMCs, cultured in vitro. All receptors come from a human donor in good health.

This clone was picked up a small number of times. This rearrangement joins TRBV7-9 to TRBJ1-2; TRBD1 might be the D (6 bases). The CDR3 runs to 13 residues. Germline CDR1 is SEHNR and CDR2 is FQNEAQ (reference sequence). The V gene lost 5 bases and the J gene lost 8 bases, with 15 bases spanning the gap. The CDR3 protein is CASSLGGWEGYTF. In nucleotides, the CDR3 is TGTGCCAGCAGCCTAGGGGGTTGGGAAGGCTACACCTTC.

This clone was seen a few times. This chain joins TRBV29-1 and TRBJ2-3, with D unclear. There are 12 residues in the CDR3. The ends were cut back, 1 base at V and 5 bases at J, with 7 bases in the middle. Germline assignment: CDR1 SQVTM and CDR2 ANQGSEA. CDR3 loop: CSVEVSGDTQYF. The CDR3 DNA reads TGCAGCGTTGAAGTGAGTGGAGATACGCAGTATTTT.

The CDR3 here is CASSLRRGRSPEAFF. In nucleotides, the CDR3 is TGTGCCAGCAGCTTGCGCAGGGGGCGGAGTCCTGAAGCTTTCTTT. V usage is TRBV11-2 and J usage is TRBJ1-1, with TRBD1 matching 8 bases. The trim removed 3 bases at V and 6 bases at J, leaving 9 bases unmatched. CDR1 and CDR2 from the germline V gene are SGHAT and FQNNGV. CDR3 length: 15 residues.

CDR3 sequence: CASSLALGLAGDSYEQYF. The CDR3 nucleotides are TGTGCCAGCAGCTTAGCGCTTGGTCTAGCGGGGGACTCCTACGAGCAGTACTTC. The chain recombines TRBV7-8 with TRBJ2-7, with 10 bases that match TRBD2. CDR3 size: 18 residues. Germline V CDR1 and CDR2: SGHVS, FQNEAQ. The J segment lost 0 bases and the V segment lost 0 bases, leaving 8 bases of the junction unmatched.

The genes are TRBV7-9 and TRBJ1-4; D is ambiguous. The V gene's germline CDR1 is SEHNR and CDR2 FQNEAQ (reference sequence). V was shortened by 1 base and J by 12 bases, with 18 bases between the two germline ends. This CDR3 has 15 residues. The CDR3 reads CASSLGRALPEELFF. CDR3 sequence (DNA): TGTGCCAGCAGCTTAGGCCGGGCCCTCCCCGAAGAACTGTTTTTT.

V is TRBV2 and J is TRBJ1-5; D is perhaps TRBD1 (5 bases). V dropped 8 bases and J dropped 3 bases, with 17 bases sitting between them. Germline CDR1 SNHLY, CDR2 FYNNEI. The CDR3 contains 15 residues. CDR3 sequence (DNA): TGTGCCAGCTCCATTTCAGGGTTGGACAATCAGCCCCAGCATTTT. This sequence encodes CASSISGLDNQPQHF.

The chain links TRBV12-1 to TRBJ2-5; no DNA check was done on the table's D call, TRBD1. TRBV12-1 is tagged as a pseudogene. This CDR3 spans 14 amino acids. The DNA for the CDR3 is TGTGCCAGCAGCTCCCGACAGGGAGGTCAGACCCAGTACTTC. This encodes CASSSRQGGQTQYF.

CDR3 in amino acids: CASSEGGAGGYTF. CDR3 DNA sequence: TGTGCCAGCAGTGAAGGGGGGGCAGGAGGCTACACCTTC. The rearrangement links TRBV6-1 to TRBJ1-2, with D possibly being TRBD1 (6 bases). Trimming removed 1 base at V and 8 bases at J, with 11 bases between. The CDR3 loop spans 13 amino acids. CDR1 is MNHNS, CDR2 SASEGT, per germline.

This chain connects TRBV18 to TRBJ2-7; D might be TRBD1 or TRBD2, each matching 6 bases. The CDR3 extends over 22 amino acids. From germline, CDR1 is KGHSH and CDR2 LQKENI. The ends were cut back, 2 bases at V and 6 bases at J, with 38 bases in the middle. The CDR3 protein is CASSPLDRLSARVRGGIREQYF. The CDR3 DNA reads as TGTGCCAGCTCACCATTAGATAGGTTGTCGGCTCGGGTCAGGGGAGGAATCCGCGAGCAGTACTTC.

CDR3 coding DNA: TGTGCCAGCAGCCCACTAGAGCTCCCTTCCGTCTACGAGCAGTACTTC. Protein: CASSPLELPSVYEQYF. The chain carries TRBV3-1 (or the pseudogene TRBV3-2) and TRBJ2-7, with a possible D match to TRBD2 (5 bases). The CDR3 extends over 16 amino acids. V lost 4 bases, J lost 3 bases, and 19 bases lay in between. The germline CDR1 and CDR2 sequences are LGHDT and YNNKEL (reference sequence).

The chain carries TRBV19 and TRBJ1-5, with TRBD1 matching over 7 bases. The CDR3 contains 15 residues. J lost 3 bases, V lost 5 bases, and 7 bases had no gene match. Germline V CDR1 and CDR2: LNHDA, SQIVND (reference sequence). The DNA for the CDR3 is TGTGCCAGTAGTCTCCCGGGACAGCACAATCAGCCCCAGCATTTT. Translation gives CASSLPGQHNQPQHF.

The CDR3 loop is CASSYTRLSNEQFF. CDR3 sequence (DNA): TGTGCCAGCAGTTACACCCGGCTGTCGAATGAGCAGTTCTTC. This sequence joins TRBV6-5 and TRBJ2-1; D gene uncertain. In germline, CDR1 is MNHEY, CDR2 SVGAGI. The CDR3 extends over 14 amino acids. V was trimmed by 2 bases and J by 7 bases, leaving 12 bases between them.

V usage is TRBV3-1 (or the pseudogene TRBV3-2) and J usage is TRBJ2-1; D tentatively reads TRBD1 or TRBD2 (5 bases each). Germline V gene sequence: CDR1 LGHDT, CDR2 YNNKEL (reference sequence). V lost 0 bases to trimming and J lost 10 bases, with 13 bases between them. The CDR3 has 14 residues. The DNA for the CDR3 is TGTGCCAGCAGCCAAGATTCGGGACCCCGGGAGCAGTTCTTC. The encoded protein is CASSQDSGPREQFF.

The chain joins TRBV2 to TRBJ2-1; 9 nucleotides agree with TRBD2. The CDR3 runs 17 residues. Germline V CDR1 and CDR2: SNHLY, FYNNEI. Unmatched junction bases numbered 8, after V lost 4 bases and J lost 1 base. For the CDR3, the DNA is TGTGCCAGCAGTGGAGCTAGCGGGATATTGTCCTACAATGAGCAGTTCTTC. Amino acid sequence: CASSGASGILSYNEQFF.

The chain recombines TRBV18 with TRBJ2-3, with 11 bases matching TRBD2. There are 17 residues in the CDR3. The germline CDR1 and CDR2 sequences are KGHSH and LQKENI. V was clipped by 1 base and J by 2 bases; unmatched bases: 5. The CDR3 sequence: CASSPLPLAGVTDTQYF. CDR3 nucleotide sequence: TGTGCCAGCTCACCACTCCCACTAGCGGGAGTCACAGATACGCAGTATTTT.

The chain carries TRBV2 and TRBJ1-5; TRBD1 aligns across 8 bases. V dropped 2 bases and J dropped 5; count of bases not matched to a gene: 5. The CDR3 runs to 15 residues. Germline V gene lookup returns CDR1 SNHLY and CDR2 FYNNEI. The CDR3 DNA is TGTGCCAGCAGTGAACAACAGGGGGGGCATCAGCCCCAGCATTTT. Translation gives CASSEQQGGHQPQHF.

This chain joins TRBV24-1 and TRBJ1-6; D call uncertain. Germline CDR1 reads KGHDR; CDR2 reads SFDVKD. V was shortened by 8 bases and J by 10 bases, with 14 bases between the two germline ends. The CDR3 is made up of 13 amino acids. CDR3 amino acids: CATKASPSSPLHF. In DNA form, the CDR3 reads TGTGCCACCAAGGCAAGCCCGTCGTCACCCCTCCACTTT.

V and J are TRBV2 and TRBJ2-1; 8 nucleotides line up with TRBD2. Germline CDR1 is SNHLY and CDR2 is FYNNEI. V shed 4 bases and J 3 bases; nucleotides not matched to a gene: 8. The CDR3 is 16 amino acids. This chain's CDR3 is CASSGEAAGGYNEQFF. The CDR3 DNA reads as TGTGCCAGCAGTGGGGAGGCGGCGGGAGGCTACAATGAGCAGTTCTTC.

The chain combines TRBV5-6 with TRBJ2-7, with D uncertain. CDR1 and CDR2 (germline): SGHDT, YYEEEE. The CDR3 covers 11 residues. V lost 4 bases and J 7 bases, leaving 9 bases between the germline ends. The CDR3 sequence is CASSISREQYF. The CDR3 DNA follows: TGTGCCAGCAGCATCTCAAGGGAGCAGTACTTC. Full variable domain (outside the CDR3, taken from reference TRBV5-6 and TRBJ2-7): DAGVTQSPTHLIKTRGQQVTLRCSPKSGHDTVSWYQQALGQGPQFIFQYYEEEERQRGNFPDRFSGHQFPNYSSELNVNALLLGDSALYLCASSISREQYFGPGTRLTVT.

The chain links TRBV30 to TRBJ1-1; 8 bases are shared with TRBD1. V gave up 2 bases and J gave up 6 bases; unmatched junction bases: 11. The CDR3 has 15 residues. Per germline, CDR1 GTSNPN and CDR2 SVGIG (reference sequence). The CDR3 loop is CAWSRQGAARAEAFF. The DNA for the CDR3 is TGTGCCTGGAGTCGGCAGGGGGCGGCGAGGGCTGAAGCTTTCTTT.

This clone was seen just once. The chain joins TRBV2 to TRBJ1-1; D perhaps matches TRBD1 (5 bases). Germline CDR1 SNHLY, CDR2 FYNNEI. V gave up 1 base and J gave up 4 bases, with 13 bases separating them. There are 15 residues in the CDR3. CDR3 residues: CASSEVVWRGTEAFF. CDR3 bases: TGTGCCAGCAGTGAAGTGGTATGGAGGGGCACTGAAGCTTTCTTT.

This CDR3 reads CASSLFGSPDTQYF. The CDR3 DNA reads as TGTGCCAGCAGCTTGTTCGGGTCCCCAGATACGCAGTATTTT. This chain uses TRBV7-3 with TRBJ2-3; D ambiguous. CDR1 and CDR2 (germline): SGHTA, FQGTGA. This CDR3 is built from 14 residues. Trimming removed 3 bases from V and 4 bases from J, with 11 bases in between. The whole variable domain, remainder taken from reference TRBV7-3 and TRBJ2-3, is GAGVSQTPSNKVTEKGKYVELRCDPISGHTALYWYRQSLGQGPEFLIYFQGTGAADDSGLPNDRFFAVRPEGSVSTLKIQRTERGDSAVYLCASSLFGSPDTQYFGPGTRLTVL.

There are a few counts of this clone. J is TRBJ2-3 and V is TRBV6-5; perhaps TRBD2 as D (5 bases). The CDR3 length is 13 residues. V gave up 2 bases and J gave up 5 bases, with 8 bases separating them. Germline V gives CDR1 MNHEY, CDR2 SVGAGI. As DNA, the CDR3 is TGTGCCAGCAGTTACCCGGGGAAAGATACGCAGTATTTT. It encodes CASSYPGKDTQYF.